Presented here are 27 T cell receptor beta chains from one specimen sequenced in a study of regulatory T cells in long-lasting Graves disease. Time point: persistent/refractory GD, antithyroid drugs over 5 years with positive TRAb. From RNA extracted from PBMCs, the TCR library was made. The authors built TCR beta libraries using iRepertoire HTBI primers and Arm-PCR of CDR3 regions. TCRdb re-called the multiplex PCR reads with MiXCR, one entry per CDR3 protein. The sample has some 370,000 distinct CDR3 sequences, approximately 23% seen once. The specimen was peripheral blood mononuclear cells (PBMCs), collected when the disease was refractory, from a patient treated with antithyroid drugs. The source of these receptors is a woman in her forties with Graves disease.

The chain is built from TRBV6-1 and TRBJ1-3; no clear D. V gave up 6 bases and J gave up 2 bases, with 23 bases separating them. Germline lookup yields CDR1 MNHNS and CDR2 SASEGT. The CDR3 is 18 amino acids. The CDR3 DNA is TGTGCCAGCAGGGCCGGGCAGGACGCATCCGATGCTGGAAACACCATATATTTT. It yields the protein CASRAGQDASDAGNTIYF.

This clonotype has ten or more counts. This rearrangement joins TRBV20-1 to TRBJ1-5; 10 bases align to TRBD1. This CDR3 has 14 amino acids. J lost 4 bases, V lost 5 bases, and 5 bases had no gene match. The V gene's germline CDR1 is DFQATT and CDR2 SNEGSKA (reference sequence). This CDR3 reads CSAWDRGGNQPQHF. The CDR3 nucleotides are TGCAGTGCTTGGGACAGGGGAGGTAATCAGCCCCAGCATTTT.

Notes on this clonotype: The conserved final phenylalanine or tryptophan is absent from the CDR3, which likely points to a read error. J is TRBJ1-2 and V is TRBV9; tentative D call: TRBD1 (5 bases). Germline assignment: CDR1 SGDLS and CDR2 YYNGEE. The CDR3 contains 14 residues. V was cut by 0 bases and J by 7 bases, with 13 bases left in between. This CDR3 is CASSVGDLAGGYTS. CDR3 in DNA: TGTGCCAGCAGCGTAGGGGACCTGGCGGGTGGCTACACCTCC.

CDR3 nucleotide sequence: TGTGCCAGCAGCCGACAGGGGACAGGGGATGAAGCTTTCTTT. It specifies CASSRQGTGDEAFF. The chain joins TRBV2 to TRBJ1-1; TRBD1 matches at 10 bases. Looked up from germline, CDR1 is SNHLY and CDR2 is FYNNEI. V lost 6 bases to trimming and J lost 7 bases; unmatched junction nucleotides: 8. This CDR3 has 14 amino acids.

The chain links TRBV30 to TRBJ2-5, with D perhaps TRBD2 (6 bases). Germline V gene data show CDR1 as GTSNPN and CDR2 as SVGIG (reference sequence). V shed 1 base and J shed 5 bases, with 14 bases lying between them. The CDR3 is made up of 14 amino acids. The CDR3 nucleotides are TGTGCCTGGAGTGAAGGGGACTGGCGGGAGACCCAGTACTTC. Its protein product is CAWSEGDWRETQYF.

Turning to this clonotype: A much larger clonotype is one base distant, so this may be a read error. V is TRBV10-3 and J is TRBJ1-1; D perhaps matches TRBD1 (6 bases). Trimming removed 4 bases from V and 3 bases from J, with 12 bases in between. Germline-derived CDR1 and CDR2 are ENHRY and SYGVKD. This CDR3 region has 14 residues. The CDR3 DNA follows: TGTGCCATCAGTGCGTCGTACAGGGACACTGAAGCTTTCTTT. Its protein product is CAISASYRDTEAFF.

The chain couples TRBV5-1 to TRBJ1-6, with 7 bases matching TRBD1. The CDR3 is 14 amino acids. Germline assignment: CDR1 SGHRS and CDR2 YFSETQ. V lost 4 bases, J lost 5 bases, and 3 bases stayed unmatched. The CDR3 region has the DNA TGCGCCAGCAGCCTGGGACAGAATAATTCACCCCTCCACTTT. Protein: CASSLGQNNSPLHF.

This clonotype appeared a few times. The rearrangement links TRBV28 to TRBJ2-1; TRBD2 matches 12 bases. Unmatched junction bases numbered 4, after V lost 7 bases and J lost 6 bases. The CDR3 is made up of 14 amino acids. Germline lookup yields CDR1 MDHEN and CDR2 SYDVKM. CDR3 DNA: TGTGCCAGCACCCGACTAGCGGGAGTCAATGAGCAGTTCTTC. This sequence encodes CASTRLAGVNEQFF.

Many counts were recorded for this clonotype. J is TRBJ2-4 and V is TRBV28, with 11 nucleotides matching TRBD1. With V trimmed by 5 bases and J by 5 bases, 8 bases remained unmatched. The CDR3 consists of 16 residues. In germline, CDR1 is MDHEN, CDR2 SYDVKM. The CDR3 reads CASSPMDRGPENIQYF. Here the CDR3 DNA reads TGTGCCAGCAGTCCGATGGACAGGGGGCCCGAAAACATTCAGTACTTC.

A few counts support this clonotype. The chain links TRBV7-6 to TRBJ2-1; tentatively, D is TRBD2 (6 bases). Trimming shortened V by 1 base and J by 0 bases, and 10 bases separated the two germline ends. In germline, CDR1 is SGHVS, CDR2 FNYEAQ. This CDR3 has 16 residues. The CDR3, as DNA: TGTGCCAGCAGCTTAGTGGGGGGACTCTCCTACAATGAGCAGTTCTTC. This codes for CASSLVGGLSYNEQFF.

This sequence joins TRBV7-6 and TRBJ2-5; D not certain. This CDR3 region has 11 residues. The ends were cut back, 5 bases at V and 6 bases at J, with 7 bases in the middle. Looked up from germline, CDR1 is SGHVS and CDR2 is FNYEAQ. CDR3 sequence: CASSPVQTQYF. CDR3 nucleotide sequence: TGTGCCAGCAGCCCGGTTCAGACCCAGTACTTC.

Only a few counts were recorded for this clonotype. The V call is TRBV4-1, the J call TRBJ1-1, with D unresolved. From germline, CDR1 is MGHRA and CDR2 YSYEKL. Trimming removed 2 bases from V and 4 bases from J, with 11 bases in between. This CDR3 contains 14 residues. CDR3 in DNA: TGCGCCAGCAGCCAATATAGAGAATTCACTGAAGCTTTCTTT. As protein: CASSQYREFTEAFF.

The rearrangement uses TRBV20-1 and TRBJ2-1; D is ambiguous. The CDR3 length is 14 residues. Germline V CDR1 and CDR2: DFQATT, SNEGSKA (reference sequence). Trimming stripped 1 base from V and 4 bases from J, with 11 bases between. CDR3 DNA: TGCAGTGCTAGAGCGCCAATTAAGTACAATGAGCAGTTCTTC. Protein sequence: CSARAPIKYNEQFF.

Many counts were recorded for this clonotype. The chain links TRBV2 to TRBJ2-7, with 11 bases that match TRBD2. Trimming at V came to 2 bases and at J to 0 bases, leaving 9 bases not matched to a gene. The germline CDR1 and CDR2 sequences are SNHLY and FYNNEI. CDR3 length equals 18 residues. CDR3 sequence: CASSELGKTSGISYEQYF. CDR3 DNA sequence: TGTGCCAGCAGTGAATTGGGCAAGACTAGCGGGATCTCCTACGAGCAGTACTTC.

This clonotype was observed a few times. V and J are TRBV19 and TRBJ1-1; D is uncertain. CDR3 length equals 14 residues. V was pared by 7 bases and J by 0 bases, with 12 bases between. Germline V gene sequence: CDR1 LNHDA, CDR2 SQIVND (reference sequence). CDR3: CASKVGYMNTEAFF. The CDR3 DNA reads TGTGCCAGTAAAGTGGGGTACATGAACACTGAAGCTTTCTTT.

CDR3 nucleotides: TGCGCCAGCAGTGATGCCATGTATAAGGCCGGGGAGCTGTTTTTT. Residues: CASSDAMYKAGELFF. This chain links TRBV10-1 with TRBJ2-2; D is undetermined. CDR1 WNHNN and CDR2 SYGVQD come from the germline V gene (reference sequence). V was cut by 3 bases and J by 6 bases, with 14 bases left in between. The CDR3 sequence is 15 residues long.

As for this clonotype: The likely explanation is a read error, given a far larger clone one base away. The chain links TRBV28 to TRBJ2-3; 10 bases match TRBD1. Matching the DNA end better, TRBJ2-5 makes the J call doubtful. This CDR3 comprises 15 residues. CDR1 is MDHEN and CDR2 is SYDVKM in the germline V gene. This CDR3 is CASSLRQGARKTQYF. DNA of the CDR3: TGTGCCAGCAGTTTGAGACAGGGGGCTAGGAAGACCCAGTACTTC.

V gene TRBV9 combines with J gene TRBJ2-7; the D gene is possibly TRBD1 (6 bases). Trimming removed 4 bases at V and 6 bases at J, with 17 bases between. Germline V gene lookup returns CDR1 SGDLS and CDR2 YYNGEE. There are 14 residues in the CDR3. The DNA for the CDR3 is TGTGCCAGCAGCCCTAGAGATCAGGGGCGCGAGCAGTACTTC. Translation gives CASSPRDQGREQYF. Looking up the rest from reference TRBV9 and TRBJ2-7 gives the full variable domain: DSGVTQTPKHLITATGQRVTLRCSPRSGDLSVYWYQQSLDQGLQFLIQYYNGEERAKGNILERFSAQQFPDLHSELNLSSLELGDSALYFCASSPRDQGREQYFGPGTRLTVT.

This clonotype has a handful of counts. CDR3 bases: TGTGCCACCACGGAGACCCTCACCTACAATGAGCAGTTCTTC. This sequence encodes CATTETLTYNEQFF. V is TRBV10-3 and J is TRBJ2-1; no clear D. Germline loops: CDR1 ENHRY, CDR2 SYGVKD. The CDR3 has 14 residues. Deletions cut 10 bases from V and 2 bases from J, with 15 bases between.

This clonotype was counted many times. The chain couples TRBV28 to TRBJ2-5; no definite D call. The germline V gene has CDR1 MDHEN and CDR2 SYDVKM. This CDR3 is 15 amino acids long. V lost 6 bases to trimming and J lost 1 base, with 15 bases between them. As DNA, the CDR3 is TGTGCCAGCAGGGGATATTCTGGACCCCAAGAGACCCAGTACTTC. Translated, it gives CASRGYSGPQETQYF.

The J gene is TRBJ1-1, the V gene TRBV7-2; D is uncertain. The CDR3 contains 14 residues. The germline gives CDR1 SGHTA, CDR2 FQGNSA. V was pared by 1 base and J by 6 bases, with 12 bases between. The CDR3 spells CASSLEFGRAEAFF. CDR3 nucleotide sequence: TGTGCCAGCAGCTTAGAGTTCGGTCGCGCTGAAGCTTTCTTT. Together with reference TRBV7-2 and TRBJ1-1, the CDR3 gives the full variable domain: GAGVSQSPSNKVTEKGKDVELRCDPISGHTALYWYRQSLGQGLEFLIYFQGNSAPDKSGLPSDRFSAERTGGSVSTLTIQRTQQEDSAVYLCASSLEFGRAEAFFGQGTRLTVV.

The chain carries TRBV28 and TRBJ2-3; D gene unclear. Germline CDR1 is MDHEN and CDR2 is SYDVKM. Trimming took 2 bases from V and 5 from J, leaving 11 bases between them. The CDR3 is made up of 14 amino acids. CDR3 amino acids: CASSLGPTRDTQYF. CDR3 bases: TGTGCCAGCAGTTTAGGCCCGACCAGAGATACGCAGTATTTT. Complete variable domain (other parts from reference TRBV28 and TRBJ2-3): DVKVTQSSRYLVKRTGEKVFLECVQDMDHENMFWYRQDPGLGLRLIYFSYDVKMKEKGDIPEGYSVSREKKERFSLILESASTNQTSMYLCASSLGPTRDTQYFGPGTRLTVL.

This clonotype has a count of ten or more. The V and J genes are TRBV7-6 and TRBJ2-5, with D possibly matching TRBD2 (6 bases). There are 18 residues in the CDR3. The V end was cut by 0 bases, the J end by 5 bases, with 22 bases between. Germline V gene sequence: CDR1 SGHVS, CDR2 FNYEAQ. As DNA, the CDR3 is TGTGCCAGCAGCTTAGCATTAAACCCGGGACTGGCCGTGGAGACCCAGTACTTC. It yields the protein CASSLALNPGLAVETQYF.

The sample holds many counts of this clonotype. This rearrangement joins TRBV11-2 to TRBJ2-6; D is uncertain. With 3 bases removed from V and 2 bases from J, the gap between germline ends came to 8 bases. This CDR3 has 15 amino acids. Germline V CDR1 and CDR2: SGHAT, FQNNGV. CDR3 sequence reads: CASSFPWPGANVLTF. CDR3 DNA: TGTGCCAGCAGCTTCCCCTGGCCTGGGGCCAACGTCCTGACTTTC. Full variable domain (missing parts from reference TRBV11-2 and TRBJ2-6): EAGVAQSPRYKIIEKRQSVAFWCNPISGHATLYWYQQILGQGPKLLIQFQNNGVVDDSQLPKDRFSAERLKGVDSTLKIQPAKLEDSAVYLCASSFPWPGANVLTFGAGSRLTVL.

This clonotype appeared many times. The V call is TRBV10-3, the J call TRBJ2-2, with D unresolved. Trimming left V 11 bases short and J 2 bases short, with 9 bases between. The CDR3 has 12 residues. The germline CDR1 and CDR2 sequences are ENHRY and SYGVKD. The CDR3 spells CADGSNTGELFF. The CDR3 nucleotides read TGTGCCGACGGATCTAACACCGGGGAGCTGTTTTTT.

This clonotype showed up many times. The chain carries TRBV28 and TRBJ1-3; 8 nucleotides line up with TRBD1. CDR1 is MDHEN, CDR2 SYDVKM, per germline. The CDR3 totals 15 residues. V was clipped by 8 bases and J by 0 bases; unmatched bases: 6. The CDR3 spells CASVPGGSSGNTIYF. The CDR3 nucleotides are TGTGCCAGCGTACCAGGGGGCTCCTCTGGAAACACCATATATTTT.

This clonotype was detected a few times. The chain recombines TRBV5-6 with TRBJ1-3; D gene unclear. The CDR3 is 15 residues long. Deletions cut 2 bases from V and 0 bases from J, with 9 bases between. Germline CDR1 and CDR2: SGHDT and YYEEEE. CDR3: CASSLGHSSGNTIYF. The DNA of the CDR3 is TGTGCCAGCAGCTTAGGTCACAGCTCTGGAAACACCATATATTTT.